This T cell receptor (beta chain) was captured in a study of T-cell memory formation after mild COVID-19. Across the whole study: TCR clusters largely stayed donor specific. Findings and caveats of the study: Memory sampled before infection contained some responding clones, suggesting cross-reactive memory joined. Whereas later expanders leaned CD4+, clones contracting day 15 to 85 showed a balanced CD4/CD8 makeup.

V lost 7 bases and J 5 bases, leaving 17 bases between the germline ends. Germline V gene data show CDR1 as SGHVS and CDR2 as FNYEAQ. This CDR3 has 14 residues. For this clonotype: Its antigen remains unidentified.

TCRdb re-called the 5' RACE reads with MiXCR, one entry per CDR3 protein. The table lists more than 250,000 distinct CDR3 sequences, under 20% of them singletons. The clonotype originates from a young man who had mild COVID-19 (a few samples of this study predate the infection). Cell type and time point are not known. V and J are TRBV7-6 and TRBJ2-5, with D maybe TRBD2 (7 bases). Sequencing was carried out using PBMCs or a T cell subset sorted from them (not recorded which). CDR3 protein: CASKGGGSLETQYF. The CDR3 nucleotides read TGTGCCAGCAAGGGGGGGGGATCTCTCGAGACCCAGTACTTC.